The next 17 T cell receptor beta chains were all read from a single sample in a study of T cell responses to AZD1222 COVID-19 vaccine. Sequencing used immunoSEQ multiplex PCR; TCRdb keeps in-frame clones, though not all of them. Here the sample spans 150,000 to 200,000 clones, around 90% being singletons. Sequences were derived from peripheral blood, sampled on day 0 of AZD1222 vaccination. These receptors all come from an adult in good health.

This chain uses TRBV11-2 with TRBJ2-7; D is tentatively TRBD1 or TRBD2 (7 bases each). CDR1 and CDR2 (germline): SGHAT, FQNNGV. Trimming cost V 7 bases and J 5 bases, with 21 bases left between them. The CDR3 length is 15 residues. CDR3 in amino acids: CASNSGGGQSHEQYF. The CDR3 DNA follows: TGTGCCAGCAACTCGGGCGGGGGACAGAGCCACGAGCAGTACTTC.

The chain carries TRBV6-5 and TRBJ2-7; TRBD1 agrees at 8 bases. V lost 5 bases and J lost 1; bases outside the gene matches: 7. CDR1 MNHEY and CDR2 SVGAGI come from the germline V gene. This CDR3 has 15 amino acids. CDR3: CASSPWTGLSYEQYF. The CDR3 DNA reads TGTGCCAGCAGTCCCTGGACAGGGTTGTCCTACGAGCAGTACTTC.

V and J are TRBV5-1 and TRBJ2-7; 7 bases match TRBD2. Germline loops: CDR1 SGHRS, CDR2 YFSETQ. CDR3 length: 13 residues. The junction had 10 bases not matched to a gene; V was cut back by 4 bases and J by 9 bases. Here the CDR3 reads CASSPPGGGAQYF. CDR3 DNA: TGCGCCAGCAGCCCCCCTGGGGGAGGGGCGCAGTACTTC.

The CDR3 loop is CASTKGLSQYNEQFF. The CDR3 DNA sequence: TGTGCCAGCACCAAAGGACTATCCCAGTACAATGAGCAGTTCTTC. The V call is TRBV3-1 (or the pseudogene TRBV3-2), the J call TRBJ2-1; tentative D call: TRBD2 (6 bases). CDR1 LGHDT and CDR2 YNNKEL come from the germline V gene (reference sequence). This CDR3 contains 15 residues. V lost 7 bases and J lost 4, with 17 bases in between.

The J gene is TRBJ1-1, the V gene TRBV19, with D possibly being TRBD1 (6 bases). The CDR3 length is 15 residues. V shed 8 bases and J shed 0 bases, with 16 bases lying between them. Per the germline V gene, CDR1 is LNHDA and CDR2 is SQIVND (reference sequence). The CDR3 sequence is CASYEGVAMNTEAFF. CDR3 DNA sequence: TGTGCCAGTTATGAGGGGGTTGCAATGAACACTGAAGCTTTCTTT.

This chain uses TRBV7-6 with TRBJ1-2; D unresolved. V lost 5 bases to trimming and J lost 6 bases, with 19 bases between them. CDR1 is SGHVS, CDR2 FNYEAQ, per germline. The CDR3 extends over 15 amino acids. For the CDR3, the DNA is TGTGCCAGCAGCGCCACGCGAGCGCCCGGGGATGGCTACACCTTC. Translated: CASSATRAPGDGYTF. Full variable domain (remainder filled in from reference TRBV7-6 and TRBJ1-2): GAGVSQSPRYKVTKRGQDVALRCDPISGHVSLYWYRQALGQGPEFLTYFNYEAQQDKSGLPNDRFSAERPEGSISTLTIQRTEQRDSAMYRCASSATRAPGDGYTFGSGTRLTVV.

The chain carries TRBV6-5 and TRBJ2-2, with TRBD1 as a possible D gene (6 bases). V was trimmed by 6 bases and J by 6 bases, leaving 14 bases between them. From germline, CDR1 is MNHEY and CDR2 SVGAGI. CDR3 length equals 14 residues. The CDR3 region has the DNA TGTGCCAGCAGCTCCCCCAGGGGAGCCGGGGAGCTGTTTTTT. It yields the protein CASSSPRGAGELFF.

The chain combines TRBV6-5 with TRBJ1-1; D is ambiguous. V was trimmed by 9 bases and J by 1 base, leaving 9 bases between them. The CDR3 extends over 12 amino acids. The germline gives CDR1 MNHEY, CDR2 SVGAGI. CDR3 DNA: TGTGCCAGTTGGCGGACGAACACTGAAGCTTTCTTT. Amino acid sequence: CASWRTNTEAFF.

The CDR3 is CASSFGGQKRRETQYF. CDR3 sequence (DNA): TGTGCCAGCAGCTTTGGGGGACAGAAAAGGCGAGAGACCCAGTACTTC. V and J are TRBV5-4 and TRBJ2-5, with TRBD1 matching 7 bases. CDR3 length equals 16 residues. Germline V CDR1 and CDR2: SGHNT, YYREEE (reference sequence). Unmatched junction bases numbered 11, after V lost 2 bases and J lost 4 bases.

This clone occurred once. The chain has TRBV7-9 and TRBJ2-7, with a tentative D call TRBD1 (5 bases). CDR1 and CDR2 (germline): SEHNR, FQNEAQ (reference sequence). Trimming stripped 2 bases from V and 6 bases from J, with 20 bases between. The CDR3 sequence is 16 residues long. The CDR3 nucleotides read TGTGCCAGCAGCTTATCGATGGCAGGGATTATGGGCGAGCAGTACTTC. This sequence encodes CASSLSMAGIMGEQYF.

As to this clone: One end of the junction does not line up with germline, which may come from a read error. CDR3 sequence (DNA): TGTGCCAGCGGTGAGGACAGCACAGATACGCAGTATTTT. Its protein is CASGEDSTDTQYF. The chain links TRBV6-4 to TRBJ2-3; D is unresolved. Germline V gene lookup returns CDR1 MRHNA and CDR2 SNTAGT. This CDR3 is 13 amino acids long.

This clone occurred once. The chain employs TRBV6-5 and TRBJ1-5, with D hard to call. V was pared by 5 bases and J by 9 bases, with 17 bases between. Germline V gene data show CDR1 as MNHEY and CDR2 as SVGAGI. The CDR3 is 14 amino acids. This CDR3 reads CASSPGEAGRPQHF. CDR3 nucleotide sequence: TGTGCCAGCAGTCCTGGGGAGGCCGGACGGCCCCAGCATTTT.

The chain employs TRBV7-3 and TRBJ2-2, with 9 bases aligning to TRBD2. The CDR3 is 16 amino acids. The ends lost 1 base at V and 5 bases at J; junction bases unmatched: 5. Germline V lookup: CDR1 SGHTA, CDR2 FQGTGA. CDR3 sequence reads: CASSLMASGTTGELFF. The CDR3 bases are TGTGCCAGCAGCTTAATGGCTAGCGGGACAACCGGGGAGCTGTTTTTT.

The chain employs TRBV5-4 and TRBJ1-1, with D possibly being TRBD1 (6 bases). The CDR3 has 15 residues. V dropped 3 bases and J dropped 2 bases, with 14 bases sitting between them. The germline V gene has CDR1 SGHNT and CDR2 YYREEE (reference sequence). CDR3 sequence reads: CASSWATGVNTEAFF. In DNA form, the CDR3 reads TGTGCCAGCAGCTGGGCGACAGGAGTTAACACTGAAGCTTTCTTT. The full variable domain, with the rest looked up from reference TRBV5-4 and TRBJ1-1, is ETGVTQSPTHLIKTRGQQVTLRCSSQSGHNTVSWYQQALGQGPQFIFQYYREEENGRGNFPPRFSGLQFPNYSSELNVNALELDDSALYLCASSWATGVNTEAFFGQGTRLTVV.

V is TRBV9 and J is TRBJ2-7; 9 bases fit TRBD2. Germline loops: CDR1 SGDLS, CDR2 YYNGEE. The CDR3 sequence is 14 residues long. J was trimmed by 7 bases and V by 2 bases; bases with no gene match: 7. The chain's CDR3 is CASSVALAGREQYF. CDR3 bases: TGTGCCAGCAGCGTTGCTCTAGCGGGACGGGAGCAGTACTTC.

This chain joins TRBV6-5 and TRBJ2-5; TRBD1 is a possible D gene (5 bases). V was pared by 6 bases and J by 1 base, with 9 bases between. The CDR3 extends over 13 amino acids. CDR1 is MNHEY, CDR2 SVGAGI, per germline. The CDR3: CASSDRVQETQYF. The DNA for the CDR3 is TGTGCCAGCAGCGACAGAGTCCAAGAGACCCAGTACTTC.

This chain connects TRBV5-4 to TRBJ2-1, with TRBD2 as a possible D gene (6 bases). Germline V CDR1 and CDR2: SGHNT, YYREEE (reference sequence). The CDR3 consists of 16 residues. Trimming removed 0 bases at V and 1 base at J, with 11 bases between. CDR3 DNA sequence: TGTGCCAGCAGCTTGGGGGTCAGCGGGTCCTACAATGAGCAGTTCTTC. The encoded protein is CASSLGVSGSYNEQFF.